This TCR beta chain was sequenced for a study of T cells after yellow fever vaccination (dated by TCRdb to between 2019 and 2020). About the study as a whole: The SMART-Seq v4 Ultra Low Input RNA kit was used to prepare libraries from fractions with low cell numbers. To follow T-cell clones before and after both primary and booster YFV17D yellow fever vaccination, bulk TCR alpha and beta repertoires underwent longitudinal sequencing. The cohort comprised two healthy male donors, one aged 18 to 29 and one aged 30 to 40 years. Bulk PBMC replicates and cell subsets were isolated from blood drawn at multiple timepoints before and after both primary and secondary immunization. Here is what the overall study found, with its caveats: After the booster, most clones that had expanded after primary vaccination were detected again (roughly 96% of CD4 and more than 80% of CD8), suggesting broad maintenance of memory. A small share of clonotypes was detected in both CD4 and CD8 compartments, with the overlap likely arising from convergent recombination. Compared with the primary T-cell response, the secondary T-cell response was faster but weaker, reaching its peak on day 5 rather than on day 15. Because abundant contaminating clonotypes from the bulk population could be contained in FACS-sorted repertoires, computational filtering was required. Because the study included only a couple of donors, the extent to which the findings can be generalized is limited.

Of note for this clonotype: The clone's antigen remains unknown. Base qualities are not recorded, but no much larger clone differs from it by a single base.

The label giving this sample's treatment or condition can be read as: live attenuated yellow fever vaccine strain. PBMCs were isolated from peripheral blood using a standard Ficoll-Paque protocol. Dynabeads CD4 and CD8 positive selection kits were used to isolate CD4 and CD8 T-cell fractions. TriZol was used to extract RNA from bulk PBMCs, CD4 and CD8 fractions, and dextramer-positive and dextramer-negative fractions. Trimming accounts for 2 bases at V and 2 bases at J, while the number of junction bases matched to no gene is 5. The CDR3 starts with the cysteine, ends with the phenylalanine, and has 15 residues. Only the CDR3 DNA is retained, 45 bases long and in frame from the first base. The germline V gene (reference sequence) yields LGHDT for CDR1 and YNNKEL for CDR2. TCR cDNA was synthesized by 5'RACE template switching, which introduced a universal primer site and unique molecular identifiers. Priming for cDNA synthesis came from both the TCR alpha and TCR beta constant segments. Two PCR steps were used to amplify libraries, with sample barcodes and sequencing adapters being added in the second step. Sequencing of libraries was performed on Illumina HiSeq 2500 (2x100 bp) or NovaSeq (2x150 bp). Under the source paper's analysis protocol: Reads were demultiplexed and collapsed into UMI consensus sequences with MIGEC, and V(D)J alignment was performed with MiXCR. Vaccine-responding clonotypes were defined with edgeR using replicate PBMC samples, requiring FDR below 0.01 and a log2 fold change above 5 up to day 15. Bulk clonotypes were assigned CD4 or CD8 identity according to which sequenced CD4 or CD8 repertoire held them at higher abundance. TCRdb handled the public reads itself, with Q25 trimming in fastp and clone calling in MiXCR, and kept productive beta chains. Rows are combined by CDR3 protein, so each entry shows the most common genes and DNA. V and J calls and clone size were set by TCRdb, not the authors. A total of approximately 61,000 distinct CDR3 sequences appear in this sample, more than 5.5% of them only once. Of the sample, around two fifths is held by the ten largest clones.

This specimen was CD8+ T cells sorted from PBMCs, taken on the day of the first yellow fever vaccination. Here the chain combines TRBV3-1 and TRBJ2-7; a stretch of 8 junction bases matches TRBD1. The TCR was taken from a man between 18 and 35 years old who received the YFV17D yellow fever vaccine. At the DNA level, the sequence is TGTGCCAGCAGCCAATCGACAGGGGCTGCCTACGAGCAGTACTTC. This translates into CASSQSTGAAYEQYF.